These 30 T cell receptor beta chains share one sample of origin, sequenced in a study of T cells expressing NK-cell markers. TCRdb re-called the 5' RACE reads and shows each CDR3 protein once, DNA omitted. This sample's table reports fewer than 400,000 distinct CDR3 sequences. Sequences were obtained from blood T cells: a sorted CD56 or NKG2C T cell subset, CD4+ or CD8+ T cells, or bulk PBMC T cells (not recorded which). The receptor source for this set is a woman aged 45 to 65 in good health.

The chain links TRBV20-1 to TRBJ2-5; without DNA, the TCRdb call of TRBD1 cannot be checked. The CDR3 is made up of 15 amino acids. The germline V gene encodes CDR1 DFQATT and CDR2 SNEGSKA (reference sequence). The CDR3 region is CSARDLTGAVETQYF.

This rearrangement joins TRBV6-5 to TRBJ1-2. The germline CDR1 and CDR2 sequences are MNHEY and SVGAGI. CDR3 length: 15 amino acids. The CDR3 reads CASSYSIDPYYGYTF.

CDR3 protein: CSAEKNGFEQFF. The rearrangement joins TRBV29-1 to TRBJ2-1. Germline CDR1 is SQVTM and CDR2 is ANQGSEA. This CDR3 is built from 12 residues.

The CDR3 sequence is CSGEGWLKTQYF. The chain combines TRBV29-1 with TRBJ2-5; TCRdb outputs TRBD2, but without DNA this stays unchecked. The CDR3 is 12 residues long. Germline V gene lookup returns CDR1 SQVTM and CDR2 ANQGSEA.

This chain uses TRBV7-9 with TRBJ2-2; the TCRdb D gene call, TRBD1, has no DNA to confirm it. The CDR3 is 19 residues long. CDR1 SEHNR and CDR2 FQNEAQ come from the germline V gene (reference sequence). This chain's CDR3 is CASSLSHAGGRANTGELFF.

The chain joins TRBV20-1 to TRBJ2-3; the TCRdb D gene call, TRBD1, has no DNA to confirm it. The germline V gene encodes CDR1 DFQATT and CDR2 SNEGSKA (reference sequence). CDR3 size: 14 residues. CDR3 loop: CSAKHRVITDTQYF.

The chain combines TRBV25-1 with TRBJ2-5. CDR3 size: 15 residues. Germline V gives CDR1 MGHDK, CDR2 SYGVNS. The CDR3 region is CASSEFSNWKETQYF.

The chain joins TRBV9 to TRBJ2-2; TCRdb's D gene call, TRBD2, goes unchecked for lack of DNA. The CDR3 consists of 17 residues. The V gene's germline CDR1 is SGDLS and CDR2 YYNGEE. CDR3 sequence: CASSPHPDGGHTGELFF. Full variable domain (rest looked up from reference TRBV9 and TRBJ2-2): DSGVTQTPKHLITATGQRVTLRCSPRSGDLSVYWYQQSLDQGLQFLIQYYNGEERAKGNILERFSAQQFPDLHSELNLSSLELGDSALYFCASSPHPDGGHTGELFFGEGSRLTVL.

The V call is TRBV20-1, the J call TRBJ1-5; the TRBD1 assignment by TCRdb is unverifiable without DNA. Germline lookup yields CDR1 DFQATT and CDR2 SNEGSKA (reference sequence). This CDR3 is built from 14 residues. The CDR3 region is CSALGQGRDQPQHF.

The chain links TRBV5-1 to TRBJ2-5; as DNA is missing, the TRBD1 call by TCRdb cannot be tested. This CDR3 has 11 amino acids. Germline V CDR1 and CDR2: SGHRS, YFSETQ. CDR3 sequence reads: CASSIQGPQYF.

This sequence joins TRBV2 and TRBJ1-1. CDR3 length: 15 residues. Germline CDR1 and CDR2: SNHLY and FYNNEI. CDR3: CASIWPETMNTEAFF. Variable domain in full (rest from reference TRBV2 and TRBJ1-1): EPEVTQTPSHQVTQMGQEVILRCVPISNHLYFYWYRQILGQKVEFLVSFYNNEISEKSEIFDDQFSVERPDGSNFTLKIRSTKLEDSAMYFCASIWPETMNTEAFFGQGTRLTVV.

The chain employs TRBV5-1 and TRBJ2-1; the D call from TCRdb, TRBD1, cannot be confirmed without DNA. This CDR3 contains 15 residues. Germline assignment: CDR1 SGHRS and CDR2 YFSETQ. The CDR3: CASSSGTALYNEQFF.

The rearrangement joins TRBV3-1 to TRBJ2-3; lacking DNA, the TRBD1 call made by TCRdb goes unchecked. The CDR3 runs 15 residues. Germline V gives CDR1 LGHDT, CDR2 YNNKEL (reference sequence). The chain's CDR3 is CASSPGTPWPDTQYF.

The rearrangement links TRBV19 to TRBJ2-7; the TCRdb D gene call, TRBD2, has no DNA to confirm it. The germline V gene encodes CDR1 LNHDA and CDR2 SQIVND (reference sequence). The CDR3 runs to 14 residues. The CDR3 spells CASGRGTPGDEQYF.

The rearrangement links TRBV10-3 to TRBJ1-1. Per germline, CDR1 ENHRY and CDR2 SYGVKD. This CDR3 has 15 amino acids. CDR3 region: CAISEWGEANTEAFF.

J is TRBJ2-3 and V is TRBV6-4; lacking DNA, the TRBD1 call made by TCRdb goes unchecked. This CDR3 contains 15 residues. Looked up from germline, CDR1 is MRHNA and CDR2 is SNTAGT. The CDR3: CASSDSRGQADTQYF.

The chain carries TRBV29-1 and TRBJ2-2; TCRdb outputs TRBD1, but without DNA this stays unchecked. The CDR3 runs 15 residues. Germline-derived CDR1 and CDR2 are SQVTM and ANQGSEA. CDR3 protein: CSVEGQGAVAGELFF.

The V and J genes are TRBV29-1 and TRBJ2-1; the TCRdb D gene call, TRBD1, has no DNA to confirm it. CDR1 and CDR2 (germline): SQVTM, ANQGSEA. The CDR3 contains 13 residues. The CDR3 region is CSSRVGSYNEQFF.

The V and J genes are TRBV21-1 and TRBJ2-4; the TCRdb call, TRBD1, lacks DNA for checking. TRBV21-1 counts as a pseudogene. The CDR3 is 18 residues long. The CDR3 sequence: CASRSGQTATLAKNIQYF.

This chain connects TRBV5-1 to TRBJ1-1. Germline assignment: CDR1 SGHRS and CDR2 YFSETQ. The CDR3 covers 15 residues. CDR3 sequence: CASSREGSGNTEAFF.

The genes are TRBV12-3 or TRBV12-4 and TRBJ2-2; TCRdb's D call, TRBD1, is unchecked because there is no DNA. The CDR3 loop spans 18 amino acids. The CDR3 protein is CASSLGGVLGPTTGELFF.

The chain uses TRBV16 and TRBJ1-5; TCRdb reports TRBD1, a call that lacks DNA to check it against. Germline-derived CDR1 and CDR2 are KGHSY and FQNENV. The CDR3 totals 14 residues. The CDR3 sequence: CASTGWTGGQPQHF.

The chain links TRBV7-2 to TRBJ1-1. CDR3 length: 15 residues. Germline V CDR1 and CDR2: SGHTA, FQGNSA. The CDR3 protein is CASSFSLRQNTEAFF.

The gene calls are TRBV3-1 and TRBJ2-5; the TCRdb call, TRBD1, lacks DNA for checking. This CDR3 is built from 15 residues. Germline lookup yields CDR1 LGHDT and CDR2 YNNKEL (reference sequence). The chain's CDR3 is CASSQEGRRGETQYF.

The rearrangement links TRBV14 to TRBJ2-2; lacking DNA, the TRBD2 call made by TCRdb goes unchecked. Germline V lookup: CDR1 SGHDN, CDR2 FVKESK. This CDR3 has 16 residues. The CDR3 reads CASSQVSGRGTGELFF.

V usage is TRBV27 and J usage is TRBJ2-1. The V gene's germline CDR1 is MNHEY and CDR2 SMNVEV (reference sequence). The CDR3 has 15 residues. CDR3 sequence reads: CASSFTAVSYNEQFF.

This rearrangement joins TRBV5-1 to TRBJ2-1; checking the TCRdb D call of TRBD2 is not possible without DNA. Per the germline V gene, CDR1 is SGHRS and CDR2 is YFSETQ. The CDR3 has 15 residues. The chain's CDR3 is CASSPRTSGYNEQFF. Variable domain in full (rest from reference TRBV5-1 and TRBJ2-1): KAGVTQTPRYLIKTRGQQVTLSCSPISGHRSVSWYQQTPGQGLQFLFEYFSETQRNKGNFPGRFSGRQFSNSRSEMNVSTLELGDSALYLCASSPRTSGYNEQFFGPGTRLTVL.

This chain connects TRBV12-3 or TRBV12-4 to TRBJ1-6; TCRdb's D gene call, TRBD1, goes unchecked for lack of DNA. The length of the CDR3 is 14 residues. This CDR3 is CASGGLAYNSPLHF.

The V call is TRBV4-1, the J call TRBJ1-1. The CDR3 has 14 residues. Germline V gene lookup returns CDR1 MGHRA and CDR2 YSYEKL. CDR3: CASRSAGLNTEAFF.

The chain has TRBV11-2 and TRBJ1-1. CDR3 length: 14 amino acids. The germline V gene encodes CDR1 SGHAT and CDR2 FQNNGV. The CDR3 here is CASSLVGGGAEAFF.